This TCR beta chain was sequenced during a study of CD8+CD57+ T cells in acquired aplastic anemia. Genomic DNA constituted the template upon which TCR beta VDJ and CDR3 profiling was performed. TCRdb reprocessed the reads via MiXCR and lists one record per CDR3 protein. The table has 150,000 to 200,000 distinct CDR3 sequences, around half seen once; the top ten hold approximately 3%. CDR3 length equals 14 residues. Germline CDR1 is MNHEY and CDR2 is SVGAGI. Trimming took 4 bases from V and 0 from J, leaving 9 bases between them. The sequenced patients had an expansion of CD8+CD57+ cells seen by flow cytometry.

Sequences were obtained from sorted CD4+, CD8+, or CD8+CD57+ T cells (not recorded which) from PBMCs. The clonotype originates from a human donor with aplastic anemia. The rearrangement links TRBV6-5 to TRBJ1-1, with D maybe TRBD1 (5 bases). For the CDR3, the DNA is TGTGCCAGCAGTTCCCCGGGGGTGAACACTGAAGCTTTCTTT. Protein product: CASSSPGVNTEAFF.